A selection of T cell receptor beta chains follows, all from one sample in a study of cytomegalovirus exposure and HLA in healthy donors. Only in-frame clones appear in the TCRdb table, and some are missing; sequencing was by immunoSEQ multiplex PCR. The sample has more than 150,000 clones, over 75% seen once; the top ten hold less than 4.5%. The source material was PBMCs. The receptors stem from a man aged 50-59 years in good health and CMV-seronegative. Both conserved end residues are part of each CDR3. The D gene is left open where the match is weak. Clone size is stated in some rows and not others, as once, few, many or a class when expanded.

V gene	D gene	J gene	CDR3 length	clone size	CDR3 DNA	CDR3 protein
TRBV7-9	-	TRBJ2-7	14	-	TGTGCCAGCAGCTTAGCGGGGGGACAGTACGAGCAGTACTTC	CASSLAGGQYEQYF
TRBV7-2	-	TRBJ2-1	15	-	TGTGCCAGCAGCTTACAGTGGCTTAACCACAATGAGCAGTTCTTC	CASSLQWLNHNEQFF
TRBV27	TRBD1	TRBJ1-6	14	once	TGTGCCAGCCGCCTGGGACAGGCCAATTCACCCCTCCACTTT	CASRLGQANSPLHF
TRBV19	TRBD1	TRBJ2-7	15	-	TGTGCCAGTAGAGGTCCGGGACAGGGGGTCCACGAGCAGTACTTC	CASRGPGQGVHEQYF
TRBV6-1	-	TRBJ1-3	13	-	TGTGCCAGCAGTCCACAGGCTGGAAACACCATATATTTT	CASSPQAGNTIYF
TRBV30	-	TRBJ2-7	12	-	TGTGCCTGGACGGGGTCTTCCTACGAGCAGTACTTC	CAWTGSSYEQYF
TRBV27	-	TRBJ2-7	12	-	TGTGCCAGCAGCCCAGGGGGGTACGAGCAGTACTTC	CASSPGGYEQYF
TRBV6-5	TRBD2	TRBJ2-3	14	-	TGTGCCAGCAGTTACAAGCGGGGAGGGGATACGCAGTATTTT	CASSYKRGGDTQYF
TRBV9	TRBD2	TRBJ2-1	18	-	TGTGCCAGCAGCCCCCCCGGGACTAGCGGGGGTACGTTCGATGAGCAGTTCTTC	CASSPPGTSGGTFDEQFF
TRBV2	-	TRBJ2-7	13	-	TGTGCCAGTTACTCCGGACAAGCCCCACGACAGTACTTC	CASYSGQAPRQYF
TRBV7-9	TRBD2	TRBJ2-7	16	-	TGTGCCAGCAGCTTAGTGGCGCGGGGGACCGCCTCCGAGCAGTACTTC	CASSLVARGTASEQYF
TRBV15	TRBD1	TRBJ2-2	16	-	TGTGCCACCAGCGACCGGGACAGGGGAGACACCGGGGAGCTGTTTTTT	CATSDRDRGDTGELFF
TRBV10-3	-	TRBJ1-5	14	-	TGTGCCATCAGATCGGGACAAAGCAATCAGCCCCAGCATTTT	CAIRSGQSNQPQHF